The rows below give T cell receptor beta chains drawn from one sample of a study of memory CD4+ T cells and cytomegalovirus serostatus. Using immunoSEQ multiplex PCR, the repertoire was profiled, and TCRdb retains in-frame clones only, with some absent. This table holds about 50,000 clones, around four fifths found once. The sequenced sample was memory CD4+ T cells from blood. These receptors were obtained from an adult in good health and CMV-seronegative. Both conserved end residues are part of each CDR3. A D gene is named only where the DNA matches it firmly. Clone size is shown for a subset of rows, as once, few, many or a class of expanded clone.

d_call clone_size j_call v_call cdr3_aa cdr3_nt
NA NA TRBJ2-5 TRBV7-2 CASSLTRAETQYF TGTGCCAGCAGCTTAACGAGGGCAGAGACCCAGTACTTC
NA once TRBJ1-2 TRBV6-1 CASSEGRAVYGYTF TGTGCCAGCAGTGAAGGACGCGCCGTCTATGGCTACACCTTC
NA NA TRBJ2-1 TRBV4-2 CASSQATTGGGHNEQFF TGTGCCAGCAGCCAAGCGACTACAGGGGGGGGACACAATGAGCAGTTCTTC
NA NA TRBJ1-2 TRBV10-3 CAISEEGSGYTF TGTGCCATCAGTGAGGAGGGGAGCGGCTACACCTTC
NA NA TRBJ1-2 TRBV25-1 CASSELSYGYTF TGTGCCAGCAGTGAATTGTCCTATGGCTACACCTTC
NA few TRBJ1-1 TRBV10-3 CAISELNTEAFF TGTGCCATCAGTGAGCTGAACACTGAAGCTTTCTTT
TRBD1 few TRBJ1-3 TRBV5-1 CASSGGQGIGNTIYF TGCGCCAGCAGCGGGGGACAGGGGATTGGAAACACCATATATTTT
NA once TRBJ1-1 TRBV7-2 CASSFLVTNTEAFF TGTGCCAGCAGCTTCTTGGTCACGAACACTGAAGCTTTCTTT
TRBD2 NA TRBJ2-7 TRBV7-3 CASSLRGGATFYEQYF TGTGCCAGCAGCTTAAGGGGAGGGGCAACCTTCTACGAGCAGTACTTC
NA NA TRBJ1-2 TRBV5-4 CASSRQENYGYTF TGTGCCAGCAGTAGACAGGAGAACTATGGCTACACCTTC
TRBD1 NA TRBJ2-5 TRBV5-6 CASSHRGRTAQETQYF TGTGCCAGCAGCCATAGGGGGCGAACAGCCCAAGAGACCCAGTACTTC
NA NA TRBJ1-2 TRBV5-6 CASSPTRSDGYTF TGTGCCAGCAGCCCGACCCGCAGCGATGGCTACACCTTC
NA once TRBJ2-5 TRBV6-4 CASSDQFRETQYF TGTGCCAGCAGTGACCAATTTAGGGAGACCCAGTACTTC
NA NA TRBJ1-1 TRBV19 CASSARTTGSEAFF TGTGCCAGTAGTGCCAGAACCACAGGGTCCGAAGCTTTCTTT
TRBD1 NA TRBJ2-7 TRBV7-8 CASTPGGFYEQYF TGTGCCAGCACCCCAGGGGGTTTCTACGAGCAGTACTTC
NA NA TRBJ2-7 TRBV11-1 CASSLGRQTYEQYF TGTGCCAGCAGCTTAGGGAGACAGACCTACGAGCAGTACTTC
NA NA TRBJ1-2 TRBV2 CASSVDQVPNYGYTF TGTGCCAGCAGTGTTGACCAGGTCCCTAACTATGGCTACACCTTC
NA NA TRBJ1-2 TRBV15 CATSRDQGSNYGYTF TGTGCCACCAGCAGAGATCAGGGGTCTAACTATGGCTACACCTTC
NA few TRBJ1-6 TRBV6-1 CASSLMSSYNSPLHF TGTGCCAGCAGCCTTATGAGCTCCTATAATTCACCCCTCCACTTT
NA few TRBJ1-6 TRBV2 CASIGTVNSPLHF TGTGCCAGCATAGGGACCGTGAATTCACCCCTCCACTTT
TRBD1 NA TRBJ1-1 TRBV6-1 CASRERQGVNTEAFF TGTGCCAGCAGGGAACGACAGGGTGTGAACACTGAAGCTTTCTTT
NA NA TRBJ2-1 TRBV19 CASSGSHPNEQFF TGTGCCAGTAGTGGGTCGCACCCGAATGAGCAGTTCTTC
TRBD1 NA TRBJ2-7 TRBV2 CASSDVGRGNLNEQYF TGTGCCAGCAGTGATGTGGGCAGGGGGAACCTGAACGAGCAGTACTTC
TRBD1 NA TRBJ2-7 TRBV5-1 CASSWTGAYEQYF TGCGCCAGCAGCTGGACAGGGGCCTACGAGCAGTACTTC
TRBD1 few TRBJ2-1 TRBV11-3 CASSFRDSSYNEQFF TGTGCCAGCAGCTTCCGGGACAGTTCCTACAATGAGCAGTTCTTC
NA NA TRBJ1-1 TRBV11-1 CASSLNLGATEAFF TGTGCCAGCAGCTTAAATTTGGGGGCGACTGAAGCTTTCTTT
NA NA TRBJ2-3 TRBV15 CATSRAGASTDTQYF TGTGCCACCAGCAGAGCAGGGGCCAGCACAGATACGCAGTATTTT
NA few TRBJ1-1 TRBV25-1 CASSAYSSEAFF TGTGCCAGCAGTGCGTACAGCTCCGAAGCTTTCTTT
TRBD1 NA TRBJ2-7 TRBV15 CATSGGTGDLYEQYF TGTGCCACCAGCGGGGGGACAGGGGATCTCTACGAGCAGTACTTC
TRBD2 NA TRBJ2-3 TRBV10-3 CAISELAGGGTDTQYF TGTGCCATCTCCGAGTTGGCGGGGGGAGGCACAGATACGCAGTATTTT
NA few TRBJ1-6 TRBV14 CASSHAAANSPLHF TGTGCCAGCAGCCACGCGGCAGCAAATTCACCCCTCCACTTT
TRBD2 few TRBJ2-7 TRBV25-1 CASSGTSGPSSYEQYF TGTGCCAGCAGTGGGACTAGCGGGCCTAGCTCCTACGAGCAGTACTTC
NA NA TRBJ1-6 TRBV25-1 CASSGQAKHSPLHF TGTGCCAGCAGTGGACAGGCAAAACATTCACCCCTCCACTTT
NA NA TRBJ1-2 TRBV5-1 CASSLGPRENYGYTF TGCGCCAGCAGCTTGGGTCCCAGGGAGAACTATGGCTACACCTTC
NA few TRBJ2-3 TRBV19 CASSMIGASDTQYF TGTGCCAGTAGTATGATTGGGGCATCGGATACGCAGTATTTT
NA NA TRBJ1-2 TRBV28 CASTPLMGGSYGYTF TGTGCCAGCACCCCACTTATGGGGGGTAGCTATGGCTACACCTTC
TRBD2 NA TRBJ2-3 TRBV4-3 CASSRDWRGATDTQYF TGCGCCAGCAGCCGGGATTGGCGGGGGGCCACAGATACGCAGTATTTT
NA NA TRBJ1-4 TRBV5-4 CASSPTATNEKLFF TGTGCCAGCAGCCCGACAGCAACTAATGAAAAACTGTTTTTT
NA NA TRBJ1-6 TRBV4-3 CASSQEGVTDGSPLHF TGCGCCAGCAGCCAAGAAGGTGTGACAGATGGTTCACCCCTCCACTTT
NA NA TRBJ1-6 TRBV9 CASSVGPGQNSPLHF TGTGCCAGCAGCGTAGGGCCAGGGCAAAATTCACCCCTCCACTTT
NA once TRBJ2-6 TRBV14 CASSRGYSGANVLTF TGTGCCAGCAGCCGAGGATACTCTGGGGCCAACGTCCTGACTTTC
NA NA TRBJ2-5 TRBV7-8 CASSLGQETQYF TGTGCCAGCAGCTTAGGGCAAGAGACCCAGTACTTC
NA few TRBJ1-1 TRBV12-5 CASGLVLGQMNTEAFF TGTGCTAGTGGTTTGGTACTAGGGCAGATGAACACTGAAGCTTTCTTT
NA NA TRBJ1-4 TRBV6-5 CASSYSGFRGGLSF TGTGCCAGCAGTTACTCCGGGTTTAGGGGCGGTTTGTCGTTT
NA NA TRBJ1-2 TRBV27 CASSLGGGAGPLGRYGYTF TGTGCCAGCAGCCTGGGCGGGGGGGCAGGACCCTTGGGTCGCTATGGCTACACCTTC